The following is a TCR beta chain sequence with its context. Its antigen remains unidentified. The input lacks base qualities; no much larger clone sits a single base away. A FACSAria II was used to sort memory CD4+ T cells, defined as single viable CD3+CD4+CD8-CD45RO+ cells. CMV serostatus was determined using a Roche Elecsys assay that detects serum IgG against CMV pp150, pp28, p38 and p52. After the samples were thawed, total CD4+ T cells were enriched through positive selection using CD4 magnetic microbeads. Samples originated from another study that specifically interrogated the CD4+ T cell memory repertoire. Following standard operating procedures, peripheral blood mononuclear cells were isolated and cryopreserved, while serum was kept at -80 degrees C. Staining used CD3-PerCP (BW264/56), CD4-APC (RPA-T4), CD45RO-PE (UCHT1) and CD8-Pacific Orange (3B5) antibodies, with Sytox blue excluding non-viable cells.

The Quick-DNA Microprep Kit was used to extract genomic DNA from the sorted cells. Amplification of TCRbeta DNA was done with the immunoSEQ hsTCRbeta kit, following the protocol from the manufacturer. TCRbeta libraries were sequenced on an Illumina MiSeq instrument. The paper's data handling went like this. After out-of-frame sequences were removed, 2,204,828 distinct TCRbeta sequences remained, averaging around 67,000 per individual. Two values were used to score each individual: the count of around 150 previously reported CMV-associated TCRbeta sequences and the total count of productive distinct TCRbeta sequences. A beta-binomial model was reimplemented in Python, and scikit-learn random forests with default parameters were trained on data from the US cohort. Classifier performance on the Belgian cohort was summarized as median AUC with percentile confidence intervals calculated over 10,000 bootstrap iterations. Drawn from immuneACCESS, this table holds only the in-frame rearrangements with V and J called that TCRdb kept. Clones are partly lost; checked studies trace under half to an unresolved V gene and leave the rest unexplained. That table supplies the V and J calls and clone size; D and trimming were determined from the DNA. For this sample the table gives 50,000 to 65,000 clones, of which over 60% were detected only once. 1.3% to 1.5% of the sample is held by the ten biggest clonotypes.

According to the germline V gene (reference sequence), CDR1 reads LNHNV and CDR2 reads YYDKDF. V lost 5 bases and J lost 5 bases, and the count of bases not matched to a germline gene is 11. There are 16 amino acids in the CDR3, from cysteine to phenylalanine inclusive. Only the CDR3 region is kept as DNA, spanning 48 bases read in frame from base 1. This sample was taken from a study of memory CD4+ T cells and cytomegalovirus serostatus (dated by TCRdb to the late 2010s). In the study overall: The cohort included 35 or so healthy adults from Belgium, of whom 9 were CMV seropositive and approximately 24 were CMV seronegative. To replicate a published TCR-based CMV serostatus classifier, the researchers sequenced the CD4+ memory TCRbeta repertoires of a Belgian cohort whose cytomegalovirus serostatus was known. Summary of the overall study and its limitations: CMV serostatus prediction reached a median bootstrapped AUC of 0.95 with the original framework and 0.91 with a US-trained random forest. Among the approximately 160 previously reported CMV-associated TCRbeta sequences, 67 showed up in the CD4+ memory repertoires, with each one found in between one and five individuals. On the Belgian cohort, the classifier built on the original framework reached a median bootstrapped AUC of around 0.95, with a 95% CI of 0.76-1.00. Unlike the original study, which covered naive and memory CD4+ and CD8+ populations, the Belgian study sequenced only CD4+CD45RO+ memory cells. The results were interpreted as suggesting that the CMV-associated TCR signature is mostly present in the CD4+ memory repertoire.

The origin of this receptor is an adult in good health and CMV-seropositive. The specimen sequenced was memory CD4+ T cells from blood. The chain was built from TRBV15 and TRBJ2-2, with 7 bases in between that match TRBD1. The nucleotide sequence reads as follows: TGTGCCACCAGCCCGCGACAGGGAATGAGGACCGGGGAGCTGTTTTTT. Its protein product is CATSPRQGMRTGELFF.